The TCR beta chain under discussion was sequenced for a study of beta chain features in type 1 diabetes. This CDR3 region has 14 residues. The germline CDR1 and CDR2 sequences are SGHVS and FNYEAQ. Between the trimmed V and J ends, which lost 5 bases and 0 bases, there was a span of 11 bases. Note on this clone: Its antigen is currently unknown.

What was sequenced were expressed TCRB transcripts, since all of the isolated RNA had been reverse transcribed. Average reads for naive, central memory and regulatory T cell samples were about 3.57 million. TCRdb's copy holds only in-frame clones and misses some; the assay was immunoSEQ multiplex PCR. The table includes about 180,000 clones, about 12% detected once. Study-wide results and caveats: PCR might preferentially amplify shorter templates, equally in patients and controls. Across all four CD4+ subsets, people with type 1 diabetes showed modestly shorter TCRB CDR3s.

The genes are TRBV7-6 and TRBJ2-7; D is possibly TRBD1 (6 bases). The sequence derives from a woman between 18 and 29 years old in good health. The material sequenced was central memory CD4+ T cells from blood. The CDR3 DNA follows: TGTGCCAGCAGCCCGAACAGGGACTCCTACGAGCAGTACTTC. Amino acids: CASSPNRDSYEQYF.